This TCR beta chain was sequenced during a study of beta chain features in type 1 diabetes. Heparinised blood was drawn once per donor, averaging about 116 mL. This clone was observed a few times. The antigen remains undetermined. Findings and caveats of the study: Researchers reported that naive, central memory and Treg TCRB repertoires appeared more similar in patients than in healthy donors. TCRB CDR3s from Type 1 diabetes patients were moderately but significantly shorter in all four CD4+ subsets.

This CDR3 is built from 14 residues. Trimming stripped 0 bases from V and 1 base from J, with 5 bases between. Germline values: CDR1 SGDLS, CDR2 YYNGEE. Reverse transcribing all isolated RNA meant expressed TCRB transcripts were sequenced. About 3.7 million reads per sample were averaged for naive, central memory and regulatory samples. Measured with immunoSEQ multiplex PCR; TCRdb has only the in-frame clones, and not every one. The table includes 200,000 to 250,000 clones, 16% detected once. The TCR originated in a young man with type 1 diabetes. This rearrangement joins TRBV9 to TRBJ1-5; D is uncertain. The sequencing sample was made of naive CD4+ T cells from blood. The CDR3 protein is CASSVGVSNQPQHF. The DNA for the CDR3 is TGTGCCAGCAGCGTAGGTGTGAGCAATCAGCCCCAGCATTTT.